The sequence of this T cell receptor (beta chain) was determined in a study of human T cells and chemical hapten exposure. Points from the study as a whole: Alopecia affected the donors, so their immune response may differ from healthy people's.

There are many counts of this clonotype. The antigen is undetermined. The CDR3 spans 13 residues. Germline V gene lookup returns CDR1 SGHKS and CDR2 YYEKEE (reference sequence). V shed 0 bases and J shed 7 bases, with 7 bases lying between them. The time point here: patch test 3, about 24 weeks after DPC sensitization. Treatment specified: therapeutic diphenylcyclopropenone sensitization with weekly scalp DPC. Authors' methods: A per-sample median of about 100,000 TCRs was observed, with counts ranging from roughly 20,000 to 700,000. MiXCR, applied by TCRdb to the RACE reads, yields one record per CDR3 protein. TCRdb's processing, not the authors', yielded these V and J calls. The profile shows roughly 90,000 distinct CDR3 sequences, approximately 10% of them singletons.

The sequence derives from a woman aged 25 to 45 with alopecia areata. Some clones in this sample may be carry-over from other donors' samples. The chain is built from TRBV5-5 and TRBJ2-2; D uncertain. This specimen consisted of whole blood, obtained in connection with sensitization to the hapten diphenylcyclopropenone (DPC). CDR3 protein: CASSLEWGGELFF. The CDR3 DNA sequence: TGTGCCAGCAGCTTGGAGTGGGGCGGGGAGCTGTTTTTT.